These T cell receptor beta chains were read from a single sample in a study of blood T cell repertoires in COVID-19. Repertoires were generated with immunoSEQ multiplex PCR, while TCRdb's copy carries only in-frame clones and drops some. The data show a few hundred thousand clones, about 90% seen once. Sequencing was done on a sample of PBMCs or T cells enriched from blood (not recorded which). The origin of the receptors is a woman under 40 who had recovered from COVID-19. CDR3s include the opening cysteine and the closing phenylalanine or tryptophan. D genes are given only for firm matches.

CDR3: CASSSGQNYGYTF
DNA: TGCGCCAGCAGCTCGGGACAGAACTATGGCTACACCTTC
V: TRBV5-1
D: TRBD1
J: TRBJ1-2

CDR3: CAISQSSDSNTGELFF
DNA: TGTGCCATCAGCCAATCTTCAGATTCGAACACCGGGGAGCTGTTTTTT
V: TRBV10-3
D: .
J: TRBJ2-2

CDR3: CASSRLAGGPYNEQFF
DNA: TGTGCCAGCAGCAGACTAGCGGGAGGGCCCTACAATGAGCAGTTCTTC
V: TRBV2
D: TRBD2
J: TRBJ2-1

CDR3: CASSEGGPLHF
DNA: TGTGCCAGCAGCGAGGGGGGGCCCCTCCACTTT
V: TRBV2
D: .
J: TRBJ1-6

CDR3: CASRSTGNNEKLFF
DNA: TGTGCCAGCAGGTCAACAGGGAATAATGAAAAACTGTTTTTT
V: TRBV27
D: .
J: TRBJ1-4

CDR3: CASSLVRGNTEAFF
DNA: TGTGCCAGCAGCTTAGTCCGGGGGAACACTGAAGCTTTCTTT
V: TRBV11-2
D: .
J: TRBJ1-1

CDR3: CSVETVVGQGADPGNTIYF
DNA: TGCAGCGTTGAAACGGTCGTGGGACAGGGGGCTGACCCTGGAAACACCATATATTTT
V: TRBV29-1
D: TRBD1
J: TRBJ1-3

CDR3: CASSPLGGVAEAFF
DNA: TGTGCCAGCAGCCCCTTAGGGGGGGTTGCTGAAGCTTTCTTT
V: TRBV11-2
D: .
J: TRBJ1-1

CDR3: CASRDRDNTEAFF
DNA: TGTGCCAGTAGGGACAGGGACAACACTGAAGCTTTCTTT
V: TRBV19
D: TRBD1
J: TRBJ1-1

CDR3: CASSQRGSGDYEQYF
DNA: TGTGCCAGCAGTCAAAGGGGGAGTGGGGACTACGAGCAGTACTTC
V: TRBV28
D: .
J: TRBJ2-7

CDR3: CASSESVVTDTQYF
DNA: TGCGCCAGCAGTGAGTCTGTAGTCACAGATACGCAGTATTTT
V: TRBV10-1
D: .
J: TRBJ2-3

CDR3: CASRQGVGENTEAFF
DNA: TGTGCCAGCAGGCAAGGGGTCGGCGAAAACACTGAAGCTTTCTTT
V: TRBV7-8
D: .
J: TRBJ1-1